This entry is about one T cell receptor (beta chain). Its antigen is undetermined. PCR amplification relied on 60 Vbeta primers (plus 13 Jbeta primers). The table came from immunoSEQ multiplex PCR; TCRdb's copy has only in-frame clones and leaves some out. The sample features 55,000 to 75,000 clones, with 3.5% to 4% in its top ten. This entry is derived from a study of cytomegalovirus exposure and HLA in healthy donors. Study information: Counted in an early data release were roughly 87 million unique TCRs from HLA-typed donors. The study, taken as a whole, reports: Later analysis showed TCR association rates varying by HLA locus, highest for DRB1 and lowest for HLA-C. The likely origin of a cluster of highly shared sequence variants was a sequencing artifact.

The clonotype originates from a male donor in good health and CMV-seronegative. Material for sequencing was PBMCs.

CDR3 sequence reads: CASSVEGRSSEQFF. In nucleotides, the CDR3 is TGTGCCAGCAGCGTAGAAGGCAGGTCCAGTGAGCAGTTCTTC. The J gene is TRBJ2-1, the V gene TRBV9; D not certain. The CDR3 consists of 14 residues. V was clipped by 0 bases and J by 9 bases, with 13 bases between them. Per the germline V gene, CDR1 is SGDLS and CDR2 is YYNGEE. Looking up the rest from reference TRBV9 and TRBJ2-1 gives the full variable domain: DSGVTQTPKHLITATGQRVTLRCSPRSGDLSVYWYQQSLDQGLQFLIQYYNGEERAKGNILERFSAQQFPDLHSELNLSSLELGDSALYFCASSVEGRSSEQFFGPGTRLTVL.